Following are 14 T cell receptor beta chains from one sample sequenced in a study of T cell changes during pregnancy in multiple sclerosis. TCRdb's table, derived via immunoSEQ multiplex PCR, lists solely in-frame clones and lacks some. The sample records tens of thousands of clones, approximately 90% being singletons. Sample: peripheral blood, taken in the first trimester of pregnancy. The receptors come from a female donor in good health, enrolled as a control in a pregnancy study.

The sample holds a few counts of this clone. V gene TRBV5-6 combines with J gene TRBJ1-1; 8 bases map to TRBD1. Trimming at V came to 0 bases and at J to 4 bases, leaving 5 bases not matched to a gene. Germline V gene lookup returns CDR1 SGHDT and CDR2 YYEEEE. The CDR3 runs 15 residues. DNA for the CDR3: TGTGCCAGCAGCTTGGCCCGTACAGGGGGCACTGAAGCTTTCTTT. Its translation is CASSLARTGGTEAFF.

This rearrangement joins TRBV2 to TRBJ1-5; 9 nucleotides align to TRBD1. Per germline, CDR1 SNHLY and CDR2 FYNNEI. After removal of 3 bases from V and 5 bases from J, the junction contained 5 bases not matched to a gene. There are 15 residues in the CDR3. CDR3 protein: CASSDAGQGDQPQHF. CDR3 nucleotide sequence: TGTGCCAGCAGTGATGCGGGACAGGGTGATCAGCCCCAGCATTTT.

This chain joins TRBV5-1 and TRBJ2-3; 7 bases map to TRBD2. Germline V CDR1 and CDR2: SGHRS, YFSETQ. CDR3 length: 21 residues. V was clipped by 6 bases and J by 0 bases; unmatched bases: 25. DNA for the CDR3: TGCGCCAGCACTCGGGAAGCTACGCTACCCCGGGGTAGCGGGAGCACAGATACGCAGTATTTT. Its protein product is CASTREATLPRGSGSTDTQYF.

The V call is TRBV7-9, the J call TRBJ2-7; D remains unclear. The CDR3 extends over 15 amino acids. Per germline, CDR1 SEHNR and CDR2 FQNEAQ (reference sequence). V was shortened by 0 bases and J by 0 bases, with 9 bases between the two germline ends. Here the CDR3 DNA reads TGTGCCAGCAGCTTAGCCCCCGAGAGCTCCTACGAGCAGTACTTC. Its protein is CASSLAPESSYEQYF.

The chain recombines TRBV15 with TRBJ2-7; D might be TRBD2 (5 bases). The germline V and J ends were trimmed by 5 bases and 2 bases, with 10 bases remaining between them. The CDR3 is 13 amino acids. Germline CDR1 reads LNHNV; CDR2 reads YYDKDF (reference sequence). Written as DNA, the CDR3 is TGTGCCACCAGCGTCGGACTTACCTACGAGCAGTACTTC. Its translation is CATSVGLTYEQYF.

The gene calls are TRBV5-1 and TRBJ2-3, with D possibly matching TRBD1 (5 bases). This CDR3 has 15 residues. Between the trimmed V and J ends, which lost 2 bases and 3 bases, there was a span of 13 bases. Germline CDR1 reads SGHRS; CDR2 reads YFSETQ. CDR3 DNA: TGCGCCAGCAGCTTAGGGTCAGGGTGGACAGATACGCAGTATTTT. Its translation: CASSLGSGWTDTQYF.

This clone was observed a single time. The chain combines TRBV5-1 with TRBJ2-1; D gene unclear. The V end was cut by 7 bases, the J end by 5 bases, with 7 bases between. This CDR3 spans 11 amino acids. Per germline, CDR1 SGHRS and CDR2 YFSETQ. The CDR3 DNA sequence: TGCGCCAGCCAAGCGAACAATGAGCAGTTCTTC. Translation: CASQANNEQFF.

The chain uses TRBV29-1 and TRBJ2-3, with 9 positions matching TRBD2. Germline V gives CDR1 SQVTM, CDR2 ANQGSEA. CDR3 length: 13 amino acids. The V gene end was trimmed by 5 bases and the J gene end by 6 bases; junction bases not matched to a gene: 6. The CDR3 region has the DNA TGCAGCGTTAAGGGACTAGCAGGGGATACGCAGTATTTT. It is translated as CSVKGLAGDTQYF.

The V call is TRBV9, the J call TRBJ2-1, with 11 bases fitting TRBD2. Trimming removed 4 bases from V and 2 bases from J; junction bases left unmatched: 11. This CDR3 is built from 18 residues. Germline V CDR1 and CDR2: SGDLS, YYNGEE. CDR3 residues: CASSSPLAGGVTYNEQFF. CDR3 bases: TGTGCCAGCAGCTCGCCCCTAGCGGGAGGCGTCACCTACAATGAGCAGTTCTTC. The full variable domain, completed using reference TRBV9 and TRBJ2-1, is DSGVTQTPKHLITATGQRVTLRCSPRSGDLSVYWYQQSLDQGLQFLIQYYNGEERAKGNILERFSAQQFPDLHSELNLSSLELGDSALYFCASSSPLAGGVTYNEQFFGPGTRLTVL.

The CDR3 is CASSIFLADYYEQYF. As DNA, the CDR3 is TGTGCCAGTAGTATCTTCCTAGCAGACTACTACGAGCAGTACTTC. The V and J genes are TRBV19 and TRBJ2-7; D perhaps matches TRBD2 (5 bases). Trimming cost V 3 bases and J 3 bases, with 15 bases left between them. This CDR3 contains 15 residues. The V gene's germline CDR1 is LNHDA and CDR2 SQIVND (reference sequence).

This chain uses TRBV19 with TRBJ2-7; 7 bases fit TRBD2. Germline V gene sequence: CDR1 LNHDA, CDR2 SQIVND (reference sequence). CDR3 length: 18 amino acids. The V segment lost 1 base and the J segment 5 bases; nucleotides outside the gene matches: 17. The chain's CDR3 is CASSIVGGATFAGNEQYF. In nucleotides, the CDR3 is TGTGCCAGTAGTATAGTGGGAGGGGCAACCTTCGCGGGAAACGAGCAGTACTTC.

The chain combines TRBV4-1 with TRBJ2-2, with TRBD2 matching over 14 bases. Per germline, CDR1 MGHRA and CDR2 YSYEKL. Losses at the gene ends were 4 bases for V and 6 bases for J; bases not matched to a gene: 7. The CDR3 has 17 residues. The CDR3 DNA follows: TGCGCCAGCAGCCTTGGGACTAGCGGGAGTCCCCCCGGGGAGCTGTTTTTT. It encodes CASSLGTSGSPPGELFF.

The genes are TRBV2 and TRBJ2-2; the match to TRBD2 covers 11 bases. V was pared by 6 bases and J by 6 bases, with 9 bases of the junction left unmatched. CDR3 length equals 16 residues. Germline assignment: CDR1 SNHLY and CDR2 FYNNEI. The CDR3 loop reads CASRSGSGRAPGELFF. The CDR3 region has the DNA TGTGCCAGCAGGAGCGGTAGCGGGAGGGCCCCCGGGGAGCTGTTTTTT. Looking up the rest from reference TRBV2 and TRBJ2-2 gives the full variable domain: EPEVTQTPSHQVTQMGQEVILRCVPISNHLYFYWYRQILGQKVEFLVSFYNNEISEKSEIFDDQFSVERPDGSNFTLKIRSTKLEDSAMYFCASRSGSGRAPGELFFGEGSRLTVL.

This clone is a singleton in its sample. The V and J genes are TRBV29-1 and TRBJ2-5, with TRBD1 as a possible D gene (5 bases). CDR1 is SQVTM and CDR2 is ANQGSEA in the germline V gene. Trimming left V 1 base short and J 2 bases short, with 14 bases between. The CDR3 totals 15 residues. This chain's CDR3 is CSVEGGHEPQETQYF. CDR3 nucleotide sequence: TGCAGCGTTGAAGGCGGACACGAGCCTCAAGAGACCCAGTACTTC. Looking up the rest from reference TRBV29-1 and TRBJ2-5 gives the full variable domain: SAVISQKPSRDICQRGTSLTIQCQVDSQVTMMFWYRQQPGQSLTLIATANQGSEATYESGFVIDKFPISRPNLTFSTLTVSNMSPEDSSIYLCSVEGGHEPQETQYFGPGTRLLVL.